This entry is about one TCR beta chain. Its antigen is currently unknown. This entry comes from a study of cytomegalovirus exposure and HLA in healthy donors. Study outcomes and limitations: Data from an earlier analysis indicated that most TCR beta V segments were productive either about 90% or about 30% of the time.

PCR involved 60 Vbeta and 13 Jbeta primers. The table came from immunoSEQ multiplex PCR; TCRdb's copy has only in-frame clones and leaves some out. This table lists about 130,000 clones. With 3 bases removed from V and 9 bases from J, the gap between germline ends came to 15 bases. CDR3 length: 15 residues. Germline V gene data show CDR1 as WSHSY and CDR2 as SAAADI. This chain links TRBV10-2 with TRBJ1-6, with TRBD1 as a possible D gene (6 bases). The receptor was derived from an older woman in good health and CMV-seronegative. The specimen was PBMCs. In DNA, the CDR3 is TGCGCCAGCAGTGAAGTACAGGGTGGAGGTTCACCCCTCCACTTT. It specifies CASSEVQGGGSPLHF.